The T cell receptor beta chain under discussion was sequenced for a study of early stage breast cancer tumors. Whole-study context: Samples were sequenced at about 9.7-fold average coverage.

The protocol was immunoSEQ multiplex PCR, while the TCRdb copy is restricted to in-frame clones and leaves out a portion. The table shows just over 70,000 clones, with approximately 79% occurring only once. Germline CDR1 and CDR2: GTSNPN and SVGIG (reference sequence). The CDR3 runs 13 residues. Trimming shortened V by 5 bases and J by 5 bases, and 15 bases separated the two germline ends. The J gene is TRBJ1-1, the V gene TRBV30, with D maybe TRBD1 (5 bases). This receptor was taken from a person between 60 and 69 years old with breast cancer. The sequencing input was blood. CDR3 nucleotide sequence: TGTGCCTGGGGTTCGGGGCAGTTGACTGAAGCTTTCTTT. Its protein product is CAWGSGQLTEAFF.